The 26 T cell receptor beta chains given below trace back to one sample, sequenced in a study of shared clonotypes between healthy human individuals. This table comes from immunoSEQ multiplex PCR, and its TCRdb copy is limited to in-frame clones, with some not included. Of over a million clones listed, around 74% are singletons. The sample consisted of memory CD4+ T cells sorted from blood. Subset in this sample: CD45RA-negative fraction. All receptors come from a man younger than 30 in good health.

The chain couples TRBV30 to TRBJ1-2; D may be TRBD1 (5 bases). Germline CDR1 is GTSNPN and CDR2 is SVGIG (reference sequence). V gave up 0 bases and J gave up 7 bases, with 12 bases separating them. CDR3 length: 13 amino acids. The CDR3 sequence: CAWSVQVSSGYTF. The CDR3 DNA sequence: TGTGCCTGGAGTGTACAGGTTTCTAGTGGCTACACCTTC.

This clone was seen only once. The chain links TRBV7-9 to TRBJ2-3; D possibly corresponds to TRBD1 (7 bases). Germline loops: CDR1 SEHNR, CDR2 FQNEAQ (reference sequence). The CDR3 has 19 amino acids. V was trimmed by 5 bases and J by 6 bases, leaving 30 bases between them. For the CDR3, the DNA is TGTGCCAGCAGCGACATCCGAAAGGCCCGACAGGGAGGCTTCGATACGCAGTATTTT. Translated: CASSDIRKARQGGFDTQYF.

The rearrangement uses TRBV7-9 and TRBJ2-3; D unclear. The V gene lost 4 bases and the J gene lost 1 base, with 18 bases spanning the gap. Germline V lookup: CDR1 SEHNR, CDR2 FQNEAQ (reference sequence). This CDR3 is 17 amino acids long. The CDR3: CASSSGLDKARTDTQYF. The CDR3 DNA is TGTGCCAGCAGCTCCGGATTAGACAAGGCCCGCACAGATACGCAGTATTTT. Variable domain in full (rest from reference TRBV7-9 and TRBJ2-3): DTGVSQNPRHKITKRGQNVTFRCDPISEHNRLYWYRQTLGQGPEFLTYFQNEAQLEKSRLLSDRFSAERPKGSFSTLEIQRTEQGDSAMYLCASSSGLDKARTDTQYFGPGTRLTVL.

The genes are TRBV7-2 and TRBJ2-2; D unclear. The CDR3 length is 12 residues. Between the trimmed V and J ends, which lost 1 base and 7 bases, there was a span of 4 bases. Germline values: CDR1 SGHTA, CDR2 FQGNSA. As DNA, the CDR3 is TGTGCCAGCAGCTTAGTGATCGGGGAGCTGTTTTTT. Translated: CASSLVIGELFF.

The chain employs TRBV29-1 and TRBJ2-5, with 9 positions matching TRBD2. Germline lookup yields CDR1 SQVTM and CDR2 ANQGSEA. Trimming removed 6 bases from V and 5 bases from J; junction bases left unmatched: 7. The CDR3 is made up of 13 amino acids. The CDR3 nucleotides are TGCAGCGTGGGACTAGCTGGAAGGGAGACCCAGTACTTC. Protein sequence: CSVGLAGRETQYF. Using reference TRBV29-1 and TRBJ2-5 for the parts outside the CDR3, the full variable domain is SAVISQKPSRDICQRGTSLTIQCQVDSQVTMMFWYRQQPGQSLTLIATANQGSEATYESGFVIDKFPISRPNLTFSTLTVSNMSPEDSSIYLCSVGLAGRETQYFGPGTRLLVL.

This rearrangement joins TRBV18 to TRBJ2-3; the D is unclear. V was trimmed by 2 bases and J by 1 base, leaving 7 bases between them. The germline gives CDR1 KGHSH, CDR2 LQKENI. The CDR3 covers 14 residues. The CDR3 nucleotides read TGTGCCAGCTCACCAATCGTCGGCACAGATACGCAGTATTTT. Protein product: CASSPIVGTDTQYF.

The chain links TRBV10-3 to TRBJ1-1, with D possibly matching TRBD1 (5 bases). V was cut by 8 bases and J by 4 bases, with 14 bases left in between. The CDR3 contains 13 residues. CDR1 is ENHRY and CDR2 is SYGVKD in the germline V gene. The CDR3, as DNA: TGTGCCATCTCCTCGGGGGTTCCCACTGAAGCTTTCTTT. Translation: CAISSGVPTEAFF.

This clone was seen a handful of times. This chain connects TRBV18 to TRBJ2-7; possibly TRBD1 for D (6 bases). V was pared by 7 bases and J by 0 bases, with 13 bases between. The germline gives CDR1 KGHSH, CDR2 LQKENI. The CDR3 totals 14 residues. The CDR3 region has the DNA TGTGCCAGCTTAAGAGACAGGTCCTCCTACGAGCAGTACTTC. As protein: CASLRDRSSYEQYF.

The chain couples TRBV23-1 to TRBJ2-1, with 10 bases identical to TRBD1. TRBV23-1 is identified as an open reading frame with a role that is uncertain. CDR3 length: 17 amino acids. V gave up 1 base and J gave up 2 bases; unmatched junction bases: 5. CDR3 loop: CASSQLDRGSTYNEQFF. The CDR3 DNA is TGCGCCAGCAGTCAATTGGACAGGGGGAGTACCTACAATGAGCAGTTCTTC.

Worth noting for this clone: A much more abundant neighbour one base away suggests this may be a read error. Other nucleotide sequences in the sample specify the same CDR3. This sequence joins TRBV7-9 and TRBJ1-6, with D maybe TRBD1 (6 bases). CDR1 and CDR2 from the germline V gene are SEHNR and FQNEAQ (reference sequence). This CDR3 region has 14 residues. This CDR3 reads CASSLGGARSPLHF. The CDR3 DNA reads TGCGCCAGCAGCTTGGGGGGCGCGAGATCACCCCTCCACTTT.

This chain's CDR3 is CASSQRGPTNEKLFF. The CDR3 DNA is TGTGCCAGCAGCCAACGGGGACCAACTAATGAAAAACTGTTTTTT. The rearrangement uses TRBV11-2 and TRBJ1-4; D is perhaps TRBD1 (5 bases). Germline V gives CDR1 SGHAT, CDR2 FQNNGV. V lost 5 bases, J lost 0 bases, and 10 bases lay in between. This CDR3 is 15 amino acids long.

The V call is TRBV2, the J call TRBJ2-7; 7 bases are shared with TRBD1. Germline V CDR1 and CDR2: SNHLY, FYNNEI. The ends lost 4 bases at V and 7 bases at J; junction bases unmatched: 10. The CDR3 consists of 14 residues. CDR3 bases: TGTGCCAGCAGTGGGCAGACAGGGCTTGGGGAGCAGTACTTC. It translates to CASSGQTGLGEQYF.

The chain employs TRBV19 and TRBJ2-3; D is unresolved. Germline V lookup: CDR1 LNHDA, CDR2 SQIVND (reference sequence). The CDR3 has 13 amino acids. Between the trimmed V and J ends, which lost 4 bases and 4 bases, there was a span of 9 bases. The CDR3 protein is CASSTSRPDTQYF. The CDR3 DNA follows: TGTGCCAGTAGTACCTCAAGACCAGATACGCAGTATTTT.

The chain couples TRBV28 to TRBJ2-7; 12 bases line up with TRBD1. CDR3 length: 15 residues. Looked up from germline, CDR1 is MDHEN and CDR2 is SYDVKM. The ends lost 9 bases at V and 7 bases at J; junction bases unmatched: 13. DNA of the CDR3: TGTGCCAGTAGGGATGCGGGACAGGGGGCGACTGAGCAGTACTTC. Translated: CASRDAGQGATEQYF.

The chain has TRBV28 and TRBJ2-5, with 14 bases identical to TRBD2. V dropped 2 bases and J dropped 2; count of bases not matched to a gene: 1. Per the germline V gene, CDR1 is MDHEN and CDR2 is SYDVKM. There are 16 residues in the CDR3. This CDR3 is CASSLGTSGGQETQYF. The CDR3 coding sequence is TGTGCCAGCAGTTTAGGGACTAGCGGGGGACAAGAGACCCAGTACTTC.

This clone was seen more than once but under ten times. The rearrangement joins TRBV5-1 to TRBJ2-7; 10 bases map to TRBD2. The junction had 11 bases not matched to a gene; V was cut back by 5 bases and J by 6 bases. Germline V CDR1 and CDR2: SGHRS, YFSETQ. The CDR3 is 15 residues long. The chain's CDR3 is CASSYGSGRAAEQYF. In DNA, the CDR3 is TGCGCCAGCAGTTACGGCAGCGGGAGGGCCGCCGAGCAGTACTTC.

The V gene is TRBV7-2, the J gene TRBJ1-3; TRBD1 agrees at 7 bases. CDR1 is SGHTA, CDR2 FQGNSA, per germline. Trimming removed 6 bases from V and 1 base from J; junction bases left unmatched: 6. The CDR3 spans 15 residues. The CDR3 bases are TGTGCCAGCAGTCAAGGGGGCTTATCTGGAAACACCATATATTTT. This gives the protein CASSQGGLSGNTIYF.

The gene calls are TRBV19 and TRBJ2-5, with D unresolved. This CDR3 spans 14 amino acids. The germline V and J ends were trimmed by 1 base and 5 bases, with 11 bases remaining between them. Germline CDR1 and CDR2: LNHDA and SQIVND (reference sequence). CDR3: CASSIAVHEETQYF. Here the CDR3 DNA reads TGTGCCAGTAGTATAGCGGTTCATGAGGAGACCCAGTACTTC.

This chain uses TRBV4-1 with TRBJ1-3; no definite D call. Germline V gene lookup returns CDR1 MGHRA and CDR2 YSYEKL. This CDR3 has 15 amino acids. The V and J ends lost 1 base and 2 bases respectively, with 9 bases between them. CDR3 DNA sequence: TGCGCCAGCAGCCAAGGATTGGGAGCTGGAAACACCATATATTTT. Translating it yields CASSQGLGAGNTIYF.

This clone was observed once. J is TRBJ2-1 and V is TRBV9, with D perhaps matching TRBD1 or TRBD2 (5 bases each). The V end was cut by 8 bases, the J end by 6 bases, with 21 bases between. The CDR3 is made up of 15 amino acids. The germline CDR1 and CDR2 sequences are SGDLS and YYNGEE. The CDR3 bases are TGTGCCAGAAAGGATCCGGGACCCTCGAGCAATGAGCAGTTCTTC. Protein product: CARKDPGPSSNEQFF.

The chain links TRBV30 to TRBJ1-4; D call uncertain. This CDR3 has 13 amino acids. Germline V gene lookup returns CDR1 GTSNPN and CDR2 SVGIG (reference sequence). V was clipped by 3 bases and J by 5 bases, with 10 bases between them. The CDR3 protein is CAWSTVINEKLFF. The DNA for the CDR3 is TGTGCCTGGAGCACGGTAATAAATGAAAAACTGTTTTTT.

The rearrangement joins TRBV7-8 to TRBJ2-7; 8 nucleotides line up with TRBD2. With 5 bases clipped from V and 5 bases from J, the junction kept 8 bases outside the gene matches. CDR3 length: 14 amino acids. Germline V lookup: CDR1 SGHVS, CDR2 FQNEAQ. CDR3 sequence (DNA): TGTGCCAGCAGCCCGGGCGGGAGGCACGACGAGCAGTACTTC. Protein sequence: CASSPGGRHDEQYF.

V is TRBV21-1 and J is TRBJ1-1; TRBD1 is the table's D call, not checked against the DNA. TRBV21-1 is assigned pseudogene status. This CDR3 has 13 amino acids. CDR3 sequence: CASSKKGHLEAFF. As DNA, the CDR3 is TGTGCCAGCAGCAAAAAGGGACACCTTGAAGCTTTCTTT.

The rearrangement uses TRBV7-3 and TRBJ2-5; 8 bases match TRBD2. CDR3 length: 15 residues. In germline, CDR1 is SGHTA, CDR2 FQGTGA. Trimming cost V 5 bases and J 5 bases; bases outside gene matches: 10. DNA for the CDR3: TGTGCCAGCAGCCCGGCCGGCGGGGGGAAGGAGACCCAGTACTTC. This sequence encodes CASSPAGGGKETQYF.

For the CDR3, the DNA is TGTGCCAGCAGCGTAGGAGGCGGGGGGGCAGATACGCAGTATTTT. Residues: CASSVGGGGADTQYF. This sequence joins TRBV9 and TRBJ2-3; 9 bases fit TRBD2. Germline lookup yields CDR1 SGDLS and CDR2 YYNGEE. J was trimmed by 4 bases and V by 0 bases; bases with no gene match: 3. The CDR3 loop spans 15 amino acids.

The chain recombines TRBV5-1 with TRBJ1-1; D is possibly TRBD1 (5 bases). The CDR3 is made up of 14 amino acids. V lost 0 bases and J lost 8, with 14 bases in between. Germline V gene sequence: CDR1 SGHRS, CDR2 YFSETQ. The CDR3 region is CASSLEFLGAEAFF. CDR3 nucleotide sequence: TGCGCCAGCAGCTTGGAATTTCTAGGGGCCGAAGCTTTCTTT.